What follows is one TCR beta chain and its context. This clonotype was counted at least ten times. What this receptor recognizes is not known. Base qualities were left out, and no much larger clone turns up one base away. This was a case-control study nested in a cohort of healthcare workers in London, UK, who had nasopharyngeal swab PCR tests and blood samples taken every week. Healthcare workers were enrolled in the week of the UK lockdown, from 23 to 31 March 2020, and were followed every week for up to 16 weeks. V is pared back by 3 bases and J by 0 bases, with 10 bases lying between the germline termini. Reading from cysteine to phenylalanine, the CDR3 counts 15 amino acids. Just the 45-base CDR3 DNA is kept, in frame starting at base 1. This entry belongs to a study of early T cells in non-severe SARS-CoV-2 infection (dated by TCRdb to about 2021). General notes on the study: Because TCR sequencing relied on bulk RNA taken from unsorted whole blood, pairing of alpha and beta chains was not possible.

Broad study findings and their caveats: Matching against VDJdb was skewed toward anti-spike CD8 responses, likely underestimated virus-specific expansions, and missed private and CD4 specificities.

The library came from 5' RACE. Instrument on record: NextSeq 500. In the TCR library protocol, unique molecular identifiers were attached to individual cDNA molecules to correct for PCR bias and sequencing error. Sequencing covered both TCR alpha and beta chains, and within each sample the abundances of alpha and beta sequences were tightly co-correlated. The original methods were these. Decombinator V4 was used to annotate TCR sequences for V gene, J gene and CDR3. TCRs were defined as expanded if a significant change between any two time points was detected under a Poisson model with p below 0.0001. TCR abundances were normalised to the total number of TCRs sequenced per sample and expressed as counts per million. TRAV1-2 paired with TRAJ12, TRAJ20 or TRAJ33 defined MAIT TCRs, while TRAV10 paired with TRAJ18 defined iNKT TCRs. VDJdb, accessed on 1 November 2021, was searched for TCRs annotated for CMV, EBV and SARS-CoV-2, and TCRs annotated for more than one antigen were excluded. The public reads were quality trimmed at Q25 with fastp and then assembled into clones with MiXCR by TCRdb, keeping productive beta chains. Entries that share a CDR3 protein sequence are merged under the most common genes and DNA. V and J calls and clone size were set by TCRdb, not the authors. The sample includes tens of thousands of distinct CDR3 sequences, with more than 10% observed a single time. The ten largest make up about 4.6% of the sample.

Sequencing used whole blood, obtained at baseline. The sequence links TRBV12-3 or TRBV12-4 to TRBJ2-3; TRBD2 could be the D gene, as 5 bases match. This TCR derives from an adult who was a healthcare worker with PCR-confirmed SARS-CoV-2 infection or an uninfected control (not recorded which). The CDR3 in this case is CASSFSRTSTDTQYF. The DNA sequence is TGTGCCAGCAGTTTTTCGCGGACTAGCACAGATACGCAGTATTTT.